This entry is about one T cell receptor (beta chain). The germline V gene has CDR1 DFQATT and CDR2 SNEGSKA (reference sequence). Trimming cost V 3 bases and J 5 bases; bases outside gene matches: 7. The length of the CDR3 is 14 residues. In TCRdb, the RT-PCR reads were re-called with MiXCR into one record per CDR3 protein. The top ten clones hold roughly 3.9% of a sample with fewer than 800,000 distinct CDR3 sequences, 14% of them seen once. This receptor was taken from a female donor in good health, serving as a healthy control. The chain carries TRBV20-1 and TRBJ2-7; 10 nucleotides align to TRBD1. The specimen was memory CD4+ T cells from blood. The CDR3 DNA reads TGCAGTGCTAGGGGCGGACAGGGGGGCAACGAGCAGTACTTC. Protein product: CSARGGQGGNEQYF.